This T cell receptor (beta chain) was recovered during a study of T cells after yellow fever vaccination. The sample holds many counts of this clonotype. TCRdb itself ran the 5' RACE reads through MiXCR, one entry per CDR3 protein. The sample carries some 130,000 distinct CDR3 sequences, under 7% recorded once. This CDR3 contains 15 residues. Germline trimming cut 0 bases from V and 7 bases from J; bases unmatched to any gene: 9. From germline, CDR1 is SGDLS and CDR2 YYNGEE. The J gene is TRBJ2-7, the V gene TRBV9; 8 nucleotides line up with TRBD2. The receptor comes from a man younger than 40 who received the YFV17D yellow fever vaccine. Sequencing used CD4+ T cells sorted from PBMCs, obtained 10 days after the yellow fever booster vaccination. The CDR3 region is CASSVEPGGSREQYF. In DNA form, the CDR3 reads TGTGCCAGCAGCGTAGAGCCGGGGGGGTCGCGTGAGCAGTACTTC.